The 20 T cell receptor beta chains below all came from one sample that was sequenced in a study of CD8 T cells in Susac syndrome (dated by TCRdb to between 2019 and 2020). The library came from the immunoSEQ multiplex PCR assay. RNA was extracted using the RNeasy kit, and roughly 0.45 to 1 microgram was reverse transcribed with random hexamers. The raw public data were reprocessed by TCRdb itself: fastp quality trimming at Q25, MiXCR clonotype calling, in-frame beta chains only. Each entry is one CDR3 protein sequence, shown with its most common DNA and genes. In this sample the table shows 120,000 or so distinct CDR3 sequences, roughly 94% of which occur a single time. In total, the top ten clones hold about 0.089% of the sample. Source material: CD4+ T cells from PBMCs. The receptors were gathered from a human donor in good health.

The rearrangement links TRBV6-5 to TRBJ2-6; TRBD2 matches at 11 bases. V dropped 0 bases and J dropped 4; count of bases not matched to a gene: 8. CDR1 MNHEY and CDR2 SVGAGI come from the germline V gene. This CDR3 region has 19 residues. The chain's CDR3 is CASSYSGTSGPFGANVLTF. CDR3 DNA: TGTGCCAGCAGTTACTCCGGGACTAGCGGTCCCTTCGGGGCCAACGTCCTGACTTTC.

The rearrangement uses TRBV30 and TRBJ2-5; 9 nucleotides line up with TRBD2. Germline assignment: CDR1 GTSNPN and CDR2 SVGIG (reference sequence). The CDR3 is 15 amino acids. V lost 3 bases, J lost 4 bases, and 9 bases stayed unmatched. CDR3 coding DNA: TGTGCCTGGAGACTAGCGGGCGGATCGGGAGAGACCCAGTACTTC. Protein: CAWRLAGGSGETQYF.

This rearrangement joins TRBV29-1 to TRBJ2-7; possibly TRBD2 for D (6 bases). Germline CDR1 SQVTM, CDR2 ANQGSEA. The CDR3 is made up of 11 amino acids. V lost 6 bases and J lost 2, with 8 bases in between. CDR3 DNA: TGCAGCGTCCGGGGGACCTACGAGCAGTACTTC. Translating it yields CSVRGTYEQYF.

The chain links TRBV2 to TRBJ2-3; 8 bases map to TRBD1. The V gene end was trimmed by 5 bases and the J gene end by 3 bases; junction bases not matched to a gene: 10. There are 16 residues in the CDR3. Germline CDR1 and CDR2: SNHLY and FYNNEI. The CDR3 region has the DNA TGTGCCAGCAGTACCCCCGACAGGGGATCGACAGATACGCAGTATTTT. Translation gives CASSTPDRGSTDTQYF.

The chain's CDR3 is CASSYGTPNTGELFF. For the CDR3, the DNA is TGTGCCAGCAGTTACGGGACACCGAACACCGGGGAGCTGTTTTTT. The rearrangement joins TRBV6-2 or TRBV6-3 to TRBJ2-2; perhaps TRBD1 as D (6 bases). The germline CDR1 and CDR2 sequences are MNHEY and SVGEGT. Trimming stripped 2 bases from V and 0 bases from J, with 7 bases between. The CDR3 is 15 amino acids.

The chain carries TRBV6-2 or TRBV6-3 and TRBJ2-7; D may be TRBD2 (5 bases). This CDR3 contains 13 residues. V lost 6 bases to trimming and J lost 4 bases, with 13 bases between them. CDR1 and CDR2 from the germline V gene are MNHEY and SVGEGT. Here the CDR3 DNA reads TGTGCCAGCAGCCTCCCTACTAGATACGAGCAGTACTTC. It codes for CASSLPTRYEQYF.

The V gene is TRBV12-3 or TRBV12-4, the J gene TRBJ1-3; weak D call: TRBD1 (5 bases). V lost 5 bases to trimming and J lost 0 bases, with 8 bases between them. CDR3 size: 14 residues. The CDR3 sequence: CASSQGPSGNTIYF. The CDR3, as DNA: TGTGCCAGCAGTCAGGGACCCTCTGGAAACACCATATATTTT.

The V and J genes are TRBV19 and TRBJ2-6; 7 positions match TRBD1. The CDR3 runs 16 residues. J gave up 4 bases and V 3 bases, and 6 bases lay outside the gene matches. CDR1 and CDR2 from the germline V gene are LNHDA and SQIVND (reference sequence). Here the CDR3 DNA reads TGTGCCAGTAGTATCTCCTGGACAGGAGGGGCCAACGTCCTGACTTTC. Its translation is CASSISWTGGANVLTF.

J is TRBJ2-3 and V is TRBV6-6, with 7 bases that match TRBD2. Looked up from germline, CDR1 is MNHNY and CDR2 is SVGAGI (reference sequence). This CDR3 region has 14 residues. Losses at the gene ends were 6 bases for V and 3 bases for J; bases not matched to a gene: 6. As DNA, the CDR3 is TGTGCCAGCAGGGGGAGGGTCGGGACAGATACGCAGTATTTT. Residues: CASRGRVGTDTQYF.

The CDR3 DNA reads as TGTGCCAGCAGCTTCGACAGGGCCGAATTAGCCGAGCAGTTCTTC. Protein product: CASSFDRAELAEQFF. The V gene is TRBV7-9, the J gene TRBJ2-1, with 7 nucleotides matching TRBD1. Germline loops: CDR1 SEHNR, CDR2 FQNEAQ (reference sequence). CDR3 length: 15 amino acids. The V and J ends lost 3 bases and 10 bases, in that order; junction bases with no gene match: 12.

This rearrangement joins TRBV7-3 to TRBJ1-1; a weak D match, TRBD1 (6 bases). The CDR3 totals 13 residues. V was clipped by 4 bases and J by 4 bases, with 10 bases between them. The germline gives CDR1 SGHTA, CDR2 FQGTGA. CDR3 bases: TGTGCCAGCAGCTCTCAACAGGGCACTGAAGCTTTCTTT. Its protein product is CASSSQQGTEAFF.

The rearrangement uses TRBV4-1 and TRBJ2-7; 9 nucleotides match TRBD2. This CDR3 comprises 15 residues. Trimming removed 3 bases from V and 3 bases from J; junction bases left unmatched: 6. CDR1 and CDR2 (germline): MGHRA, YSYEKL. The CDR3 loop reads CASSQASGEDYEQYF. The CDR3 DNA sequence: TGCGCCAGCAGCCAGGCTAGCGGGGAGGACTACGAGCAGTACTTC.

The chain uses TRBV27 and TRBJ2-1; perhaps TRBD2 as D (6 bases). The V end lost 7 bases, the J end lost 2 bases, and 12 bases lay between the germline ends. CDR3 length: 14 amino acids. Germline CDR1 is MNHEY and CDR2 is SMNVEV (reference sequence). The CDR3 nucleotides read TGTGCCAGCAAGGGACGGGGGACCTACAATGAGCAGTTCTTC. Translated: CASKGRGTYNEQFF.

The chain links TRBV6-4 to TRBJ2-1; TRBD2 agrees at 8 bases. This CDR3 has 15 amino acids. V lost 5 bases to trimming and J lost 2 bases; unmatched junction nucleotides: 5. CDR1 and CDR2 from the germline V gene are MRHNA and SNTAGT. CDR3 DNA: TGTGCCAGCAGTCCTGGACTAGCAGCCTACAATGAGCAGTTCTTC. Its translation is CASSPGLAAYNEQFF.

The chain joins TRBV7-2 to TRBJ1-3; D might be TRBD1 (6 bases). CDR1 is SGHTA, CDR2 FQGNSA, per germline. The CDR3 covers 15 residues. V lost 5 bases and J 4 bases, leaving 15 bases between the germline ends. The CDR3 reads CASSRTGMGGNTIYF. CDR3 coding DNA: TGTGCCAGCAGCCGCACAGGGATGGGCGGAAACACCATATATTTT.

This rearrangement joins TRBV18 to TRBJ1-5, with a possible D match to TRBD1 (6 bases). V shed 3 bases and J shed 7 bases, with 13 bases lying between them. Germline V gene lookup returns CDR1 KGHSH and CDR2 LQKENI. CDR3 length: 14 residues. This CDR3 is CASSPSAGAQPQHF. For the CDR3, the DNA is TGTGCCAGCTCACCCAGCGCAGGGGCACAGCCCCAGCATTTT.

V and J are TRBV7-2 and TRBJ1-1; unclear D gene. This CDR3 comprises 15 residues. Germline V gene data show CDR1 as SGHTA and CDR2 as FQGNSA. The V gene lost 3 bases and the J gene lost 1 base, with 12 bases spanning the gap. CDR3 residues: CASSFPIGQNTEAFF. CDR3 in DNA: TGTGCCAGCAGCTTTCCCATCGGCCAGAACACTGAAGCTTTCTTT.

The J gene is TRBJ1-6, the V gene TRBV2, with D possibly matching TRBD1 (6 bases). The V end was cut by 4 bases, the J end by 7 bases, with 14 bases between. Germline V lookup: CDR1 SNHLY, CDR2 FYNNEI. The CDR3 covers 15 residues. The CDR3 bases are TGTGCCAGCAGTGGCACAGGGATGGGCAATTCACCCCTCCACTTT. Translated, it gives CASSGTGMGNSPLHF.

The count of this clonotype is one. The chain combines TRBV11-2 with TRBJ2-7, with D hard to call. The CDR3 totals 15 residues. V was trimmed by 3 bases and J by 3 bases, leaving 15 bases between them. The germline V gene has CDR1 SGHAT and CDR2 FQNNGV. CDR3 coding DNA: TGTGCCAGCAGCTTGGCCGATGTCAAGATCTACGAGCAGTACTTC. This encodes CASSLADVKIYEQYF.

V usage is TRBV9 and J usage is TRBJ2-2; 13 nucleotides match TRBD2. This CDR3 contains 17 residues. V trimming: 4 bases; J trimming: 8 bases; junction bases outside the gene matches: 11. Germline values: CDR1 SGDLS, CDR2 YYNGEE. This chain's CDR3 is CASSLLGTSGTSGELFF. The CDR3 region has the DNA TGTGCCAGCAGCCTCCTCGGGACTAGCGGGACAAGTGGGGAGCTGTTTTTT. The full variable domain, completed using reference TRBV9 and TRBJ2-2, is DSGVTQTPKHLITATGQRVTLRCSPRSGDLSVYWYQQSLDQGLQFLIQYYNGEERAKGNILERFSAQQFPDLHSELNLSSLELGDSALYFCASSLLGTSGTSGELFFGEGSRLTVL.